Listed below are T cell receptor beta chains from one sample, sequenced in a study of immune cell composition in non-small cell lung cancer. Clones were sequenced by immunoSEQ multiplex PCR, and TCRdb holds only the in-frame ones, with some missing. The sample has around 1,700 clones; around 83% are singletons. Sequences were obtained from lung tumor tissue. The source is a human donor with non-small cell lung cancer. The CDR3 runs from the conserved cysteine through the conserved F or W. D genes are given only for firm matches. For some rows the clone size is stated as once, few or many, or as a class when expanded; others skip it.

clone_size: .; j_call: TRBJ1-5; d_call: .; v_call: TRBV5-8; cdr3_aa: CASTRERYQPQHF; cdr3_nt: TGTGCCAGCACCAGGGAGAGGTATCAGCCCCAGCATTTT
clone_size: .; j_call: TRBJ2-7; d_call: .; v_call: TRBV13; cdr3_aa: CASSLGGASGYEQYF; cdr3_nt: TGTGCCAGCAGCTTAGGGGGTGCTTCGGGTTACGAGCAGTACTTC
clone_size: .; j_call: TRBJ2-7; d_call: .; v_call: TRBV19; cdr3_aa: CASSISTTSTYEQYF; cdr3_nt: TGTGCCAGTAGTATTTCGACTACTTCGACCTACGAGCAGTACTTC
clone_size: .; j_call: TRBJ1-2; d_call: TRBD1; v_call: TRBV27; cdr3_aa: CASSPQDRVYGYTF; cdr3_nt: TGTGCCAGCAGTCCTCAGGACAGGGTTTATGGCTACACCTTC
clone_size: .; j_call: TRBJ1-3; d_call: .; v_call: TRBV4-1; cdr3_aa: CASSQDYSPGNTIYF; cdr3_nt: TGCGCCAGCAGCCAAGATTATTCCCCTGGAAACACCATATATTTT
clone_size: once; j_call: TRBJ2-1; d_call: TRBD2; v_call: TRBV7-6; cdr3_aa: CASSLRVAGGANEQFF; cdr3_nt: TGTGCCAGCAGCTTAAGGGTAGCGGGAGGGGCCAATGAGCAGTTCTTC
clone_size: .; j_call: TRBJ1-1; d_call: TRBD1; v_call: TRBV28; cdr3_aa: CASSASLRGRDTEAFF; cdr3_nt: TGTGCCAGCAGTGCATCATTGAGGGGGCGAGACACTGAAGCTTTCTTT
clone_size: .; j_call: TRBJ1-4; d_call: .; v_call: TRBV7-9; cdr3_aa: CASSLAQGPNEKLFF; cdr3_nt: TGTGCCAGCAGCTTAGCCCAGGGACCTAATGAAAAACTGTTTTTT
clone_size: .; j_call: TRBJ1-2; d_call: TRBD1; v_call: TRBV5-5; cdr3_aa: CASSLLTGVNYGYTF; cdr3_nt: TGTGCCAGCAGCTTGTTAACAGGGGTTAACTATGGCTACACCTTC
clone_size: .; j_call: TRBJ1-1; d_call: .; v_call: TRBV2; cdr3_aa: CASRQIGGAEAFF; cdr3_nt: TGTGCCAGCAGACAAATAGGGGGGGCTGAAGCTTTCTTT
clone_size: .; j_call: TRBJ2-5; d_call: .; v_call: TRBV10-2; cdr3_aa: CASSDIGVETQYF; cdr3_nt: TGCGCCAGCAGCGACATCGGAGTAGAGACCCAGTACTTC
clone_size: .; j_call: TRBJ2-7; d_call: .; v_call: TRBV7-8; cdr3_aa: CASSLELYEQYF; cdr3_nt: TGTGCCAGCAGCTTAGAACTGTACGAGCAGTACTTC
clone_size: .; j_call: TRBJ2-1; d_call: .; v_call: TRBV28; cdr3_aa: CASSLGTSGEQFF; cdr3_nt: TGTGCCAGCAGTTTAGGTACGAGTGGCGAGCAGTTCTTC
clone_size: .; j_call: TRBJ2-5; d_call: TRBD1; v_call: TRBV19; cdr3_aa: CASSPAGTGVETQYF; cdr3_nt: TGTGCCAGTAGCCCCGCCGGGACAGGAGTAGAGACCCAGTACTTC
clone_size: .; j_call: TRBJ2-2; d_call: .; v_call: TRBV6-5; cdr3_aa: CASSPVDWAGELFF; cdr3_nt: TGTGCCAGCAGCCCTGTGGATTGGGCCGGGGAGCTGTTTTTT
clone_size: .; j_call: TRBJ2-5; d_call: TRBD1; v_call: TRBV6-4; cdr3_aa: CASSRQGPGRETQYF; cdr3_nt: TGTGCCAGCAGCCGACAGGGGCCCGGAAGGGAGACCCAGTACTTC
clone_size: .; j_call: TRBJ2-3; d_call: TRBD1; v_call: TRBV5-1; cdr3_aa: CASSSVIPGQGADTQYF; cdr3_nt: TGCGCCAGCAGCTCCGTGATCCCGGGACAGGGCGCAGATACGCAGTATTTT
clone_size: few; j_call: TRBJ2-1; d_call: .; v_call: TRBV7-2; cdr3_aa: CASSLGRVSNEQFF; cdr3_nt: TGTGCCAGCAGCCTAGGGCGGGTGTCAAATGAGCAGTTCTTC
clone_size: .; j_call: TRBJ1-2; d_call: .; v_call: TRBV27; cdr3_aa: CASSLSRDNYGYTF; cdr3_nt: TGTGCCAGCAGTTTAAGCAGGGACAACTATGGCTACACCTTC
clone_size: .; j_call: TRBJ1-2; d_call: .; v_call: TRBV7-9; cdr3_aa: CASSLVREYGYTF; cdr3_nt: TGTGCCAGCAGCTTAGTCAGGGAGTATGGCTACACCTTC
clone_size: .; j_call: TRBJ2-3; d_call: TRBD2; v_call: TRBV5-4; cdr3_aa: CASSRLAGDYTDTQYF; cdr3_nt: TGTGCCAGCAGCCGACTAGCGGGAGATTATACAGATACGCAGTATTTT
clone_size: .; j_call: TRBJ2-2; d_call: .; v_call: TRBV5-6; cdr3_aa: CASSLESTGELFF; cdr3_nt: TGTGCCAGCAGCTTGGAGAGCACCGGGGAGCTGTTTTTT
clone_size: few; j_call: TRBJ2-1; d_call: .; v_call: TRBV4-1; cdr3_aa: CASSQDPTAYNEQFF; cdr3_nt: TGCGCCAGCAGCCAAGATCCAACAGCCTACAATGAGCAGTTCTTC
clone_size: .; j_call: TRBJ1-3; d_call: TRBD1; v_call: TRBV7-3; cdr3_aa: CASSLTGTGAGNTIYF; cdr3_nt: TGTGCCAGCAGCCTAACCGGGACAGGGGCCGGAAACACCATATATTTT
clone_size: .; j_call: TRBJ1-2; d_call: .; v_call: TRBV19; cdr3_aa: CASSIEASTGGGYTF; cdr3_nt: TGTGCCAGTAGTATAGAGGCATCGACAGGTGGTGGCTACACCTTC
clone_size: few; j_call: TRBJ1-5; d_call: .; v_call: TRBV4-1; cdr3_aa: CASSREVLGQPQHF; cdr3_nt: TGCGCCAGCAGCCGGGAGGTTCTGGGTCAGCCCCAGCATTTT
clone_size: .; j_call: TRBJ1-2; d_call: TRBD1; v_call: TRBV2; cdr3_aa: CASSDRQGNYGYTF; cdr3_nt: TGTGCCAGCAGTGATCGACAGGGTAACTATGGCTACACCTTC
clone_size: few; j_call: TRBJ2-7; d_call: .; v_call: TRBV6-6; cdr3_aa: CASSSGPPYEQYF; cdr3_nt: TGTGCCAGCAGTTCCGGTCCGCCCTACGAGCAGTACTTC
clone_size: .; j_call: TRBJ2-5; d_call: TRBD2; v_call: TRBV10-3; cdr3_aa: CAIGPSGGTSFQETQYF; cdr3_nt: TGTGCCATCGGTCCTAGCGGGGGGACGTCATTCCAAGAGACCCAGTACTTC
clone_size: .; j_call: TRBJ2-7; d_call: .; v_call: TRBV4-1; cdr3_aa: CASSHPREGPLYEQYF; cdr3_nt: TGCGCCAGCAGCCATCCCAGGGAAGGCCCTCTCTACGAGCAGTACTTC
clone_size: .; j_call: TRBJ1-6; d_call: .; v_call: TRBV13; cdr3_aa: CASSTSRGFDSPLHF; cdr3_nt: TGTGCCAGCAGCACGTCGAGGGGATTTGATTCACCCCTCCACTTT
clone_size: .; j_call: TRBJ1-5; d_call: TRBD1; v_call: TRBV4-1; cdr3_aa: CASSQQGGVGPQHF; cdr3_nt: TGCGCCAGCAGCCAACAGGGGGGGGTCGGGCCCCAGCATTTT
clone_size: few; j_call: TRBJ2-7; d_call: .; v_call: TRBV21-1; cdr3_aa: CASSKENYEQYF; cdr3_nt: TGTGCCAGCAGCAAAGAGAATTACGAGCAGTACTTC
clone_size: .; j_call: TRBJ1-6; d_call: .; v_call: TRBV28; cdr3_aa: CASSPSSPGTHNSPLHF; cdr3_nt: TGTGCCAGCAGTCCATCCTCCCCGGGAACTCATAATTCACCCCTCCACTTT
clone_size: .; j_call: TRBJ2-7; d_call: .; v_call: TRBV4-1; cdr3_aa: CASSQDRASDEQYF; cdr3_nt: TGCGCCAGCAGCCAAGATAGGGCATCGGACGAGCAGTACTTC
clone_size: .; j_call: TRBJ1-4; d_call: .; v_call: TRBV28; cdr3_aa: CASSSLWGGIEKLFF; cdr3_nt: TGTGCCAGCAGCTCCCTCTGGGGGGGGATTGAAAAACTGTTTTTT
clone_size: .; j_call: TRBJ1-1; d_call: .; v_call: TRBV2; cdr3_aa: CASSRTLSTEAFF; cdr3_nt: TGTGCCAGCAGTAGGACATTATCCACTGAAGCTTTCTTT
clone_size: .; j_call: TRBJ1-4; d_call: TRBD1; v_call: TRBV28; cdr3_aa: CASSAQGRREKLFF; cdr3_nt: TGTGCCAGCAGTGCACAGGGGAGACGGGAAAAACTGTTTTTT
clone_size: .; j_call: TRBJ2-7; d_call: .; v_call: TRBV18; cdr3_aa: CASSPPRTKGEQYF; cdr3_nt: TGTGCCAGCTCACCCCCGCGGACAAAGGGGGAGCAGTACTTC
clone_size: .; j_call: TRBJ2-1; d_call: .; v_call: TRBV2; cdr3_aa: CASLTIYNEQFF; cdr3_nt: TGTGCCAGCCTAACGATCTACAATGAGCAGTTCTTC
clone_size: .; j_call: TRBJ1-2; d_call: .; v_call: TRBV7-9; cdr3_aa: CASSLSLGGDGYTF; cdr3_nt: TGTGCCAGCAGCTTAAGTTTGGGGGGGGATGGCTACACCTTC
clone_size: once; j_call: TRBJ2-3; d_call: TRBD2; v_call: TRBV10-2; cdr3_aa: CASSESSGVQDTQYF; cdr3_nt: TGCGCCAGCAGTGAGTCCAGCGGGGTTCAAGATACGCAGTATTTT
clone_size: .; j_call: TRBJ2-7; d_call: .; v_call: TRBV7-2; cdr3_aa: CASSFVGSSYEQYF; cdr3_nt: TGTGCCAGCAGCTTCGTGGGTAGCTCCTACGAGCAGTACTTC
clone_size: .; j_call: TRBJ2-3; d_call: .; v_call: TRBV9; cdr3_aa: CASSLTRLSTDTQYF; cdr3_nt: TGTGCCAGCAGCTTGACTAGGCTAAGTACAGATACGCAGTATTTT
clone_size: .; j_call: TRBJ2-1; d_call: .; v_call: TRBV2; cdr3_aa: CASSADLSSYNEQFF; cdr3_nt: TGTGCCAGCAGCGCCGACCTTAGCTCCTACAATGAGCAGTTCTTC
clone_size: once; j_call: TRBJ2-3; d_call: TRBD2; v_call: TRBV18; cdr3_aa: CASSSGRSGRADTQYF; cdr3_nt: TGTGCCAGCTCATCCGGGAGGAGCGGGAGGGCAGATACGCAGTATTTT
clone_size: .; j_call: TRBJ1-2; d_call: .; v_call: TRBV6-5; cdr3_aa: CASSYVEGGTYGYTF; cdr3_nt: TGTGCCAGCAGTTATGTGGAGGGGGGTACCTATGGCTACACCTTC
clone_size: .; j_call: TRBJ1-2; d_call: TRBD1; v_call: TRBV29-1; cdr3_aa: CSVDPLTGRGGYTF; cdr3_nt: TGCAGCGTTGATCCCCTGACAGGGAGGGGAGGCTACACCTTC
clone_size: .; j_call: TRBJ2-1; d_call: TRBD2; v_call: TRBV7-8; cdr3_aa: CASSIGTSAYNEQFF; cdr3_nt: TGTGCCAGCAGCATCGGGACTAGCGCCTACAATGAGCAGTTCTTC
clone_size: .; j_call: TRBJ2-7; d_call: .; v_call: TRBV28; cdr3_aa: CASSLSRGAYEQYF; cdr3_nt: TGTGCCAGCAGTTTATCGAGAGGGGCCTACGAGCAGTACTTC
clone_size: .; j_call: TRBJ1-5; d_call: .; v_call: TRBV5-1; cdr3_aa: CASSTGALNQPQHF; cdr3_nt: TGCGCCAGCAGCACCGGGGCCCTCAATCAGCCCCAGCATTTT
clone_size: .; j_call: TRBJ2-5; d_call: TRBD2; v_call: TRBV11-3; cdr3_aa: CASSSGTSVETQYF; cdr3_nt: TGTGCCAGCAGTTCCGGGACTAGCGTAGAGACCCAGTACTTC
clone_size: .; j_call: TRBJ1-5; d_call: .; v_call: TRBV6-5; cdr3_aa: CATPWAGKDQPQHF; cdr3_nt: TGTGCCACCCCCTGGGCCGGGAAGGATCAGCCCCAGCATTTT
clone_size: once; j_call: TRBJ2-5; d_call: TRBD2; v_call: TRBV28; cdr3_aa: CASHPPSTSGKETQYF; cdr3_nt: TGTGCCAGCCATCCCCCTTCGACTAGCGGGAAGGAGACCCAGTACTTC
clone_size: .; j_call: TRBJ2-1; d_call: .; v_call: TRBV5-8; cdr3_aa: CASSLGGSSYNEQFF; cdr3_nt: TGTGCCAGCAGCTTGGGGGGGAGCTCCTACAATGAGCAGTTCTTC
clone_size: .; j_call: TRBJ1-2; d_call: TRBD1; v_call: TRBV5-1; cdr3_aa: CASSSGTAFNYGYTF; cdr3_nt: TGCGCCAGCAGCTCCGGGACAGCCTTTAACTATGGCTACACCTTC
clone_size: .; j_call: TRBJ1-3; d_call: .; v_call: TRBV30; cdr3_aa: CAWSSGAGNTIYF; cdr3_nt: TGTGCCTGGAGCTCAGGGGCTGGAAACACCATATATTTT
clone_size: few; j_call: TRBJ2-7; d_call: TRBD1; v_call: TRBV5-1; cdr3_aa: CASSFLLDRERNYEQYF; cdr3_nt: TGCGCCAGCAGCTTCCTACTCGACAGGGAACGGAACTACGAGCAGTACTTC
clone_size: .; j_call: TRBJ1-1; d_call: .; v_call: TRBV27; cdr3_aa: CASWFNTEAFF; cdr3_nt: TGTGCCAGCTGGTTTAACACTGAAGCTTTCTTT
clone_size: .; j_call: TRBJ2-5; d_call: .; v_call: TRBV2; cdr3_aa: CASSPREGADSNF; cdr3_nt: TGTGCCAGCAGTCCGAGGGAGGGGGCGGATTCGAACTTC